One and the same sample provided the 17 T cell receptor beta chains below, sequenced in a study of blood T cell repertoires in COVID-19. Data came from immunoSEQ multiplex PCR; TCRdb stores just in-frame clones and leaves some out. The sample records about 230,000 clones, about 85% being singletons. Sequences were obtained from peripheral blood. The receptors were gathered from a woman under 30 who had recovered from COVID-19.

The chain is built from TRBV4-1 and TRBJ2-4; 8 bases fit TRBD2. The CDR3 consists of 15 residues. The germline V gene encodes CDR1 MGHRA and CDR2 YSYEKL. The V segment lost 4 bases and the J segment 8 bases; nucleotides outside the gene matches: 10. This CDR3 reads CASSPLGLGVDIQYF. The CDR3 DNA reads TGCGCCAGCAGCCCCCTGGGACTAGGAGTTGACATTCAGTACTTC.

The rearrangement joins TRBV9 to TRBJ2-7, with TRBD2 identical over 8 bases. The CDR3 has 15 residues. Germline V gives CDR1 SGDLS, CDR2 YYNGEE. The V and J ends lost 0 bases and 5 bases, in that order; junction bases with no gene match: 7. The CDR3 loop reads CASSVAGGSEDEQYF. The CDR3, as DNA: TGTGCCAGCAGCGTAGCGGGAGGGAGTGAGGACGAGCAGTACTTC.

The chain carries TRBV10-2 and TRBJ2-3; 9 bases are shared with TRBD2. The CDR3 sequence is 14 residues long. J was trimmed by 5 bases and V by 4 bases; bases with no gene match: 4. Per germline, CDR1 WSHSY and CDR2 SAAADI. CDR3: CASSVAGVRDTQYF. CDR3 coding DNA: TGCGCCAGCAGTGTAGCGGGAGTAAGAGATACGCAGTATTTT.

The V and J genes are TRBV7-9 and TRBJ2-7; no reliable D call. Germline values: CDR1 SEHNR, CDR2 FQNEAQ (reference sequence). This CDR3 is 15 amino acids long. V was pared by 4 bases and J by 5 bases, with 18 bases between. DNA of the CDR3: TGTGCCAGCAGCTCAACCAGTGGAGCGATCCACGAGCAGTACTTC. Translating it yields CASSSTSGAIHEQYF.

V is TRBV30 and J is TRBJ2-2, with a tentative D call TRBD1 (6 bases). Germline lookup yields CDR1 GTSNPN and CDR2 SVGIG (reference sequence). Trimming took 0 bases from V and 5 from J, leaving 13 bases between them. The CDR3 is made up of 15 amino acids. The CDR3 bases are TGTGCCTGGAGTGTGTGGGGGCGGCGAACCGGGGAGCTGTTTTTT. Translated, it gives CAWSVWGRRTGELFF. Combining the CDR3 with reference TRBV30 and TRBJ2-2 gives the whole variable domain SQTIHQWPATLVQPVGSPLSLECTVEGTSNPNLYWYRQAAGRGLQLLFYSVGIGQISSEVPQNLSASRPQDRQFILSSKKLLLSDSGFYLCAWSVWGRRTGELFFGEGSRLTVL.

This clone was seen only once. The chain is built from TRBV7-6 and TRBJ1-1; D is possibly TRBD1 (6 bases). The CDR3 is 16 residues long. V was trimmed by 1 base and J by 4 bases, leaving 16 bases between them. Per the germline V gene, CDR1 is SGHVS and CDR2 is FNYEAQ. The CDR3 bases are TGTGCCAGCAGCTTAGGTCCTCAGGGGAGGGCCACTGAAGCTTTCTTT. The encoded protein is CASSLGPQGRATEAFF.

V and J are TRBV4-2 and TRBJ1-3; no clear D. The CDR3 has 16 residues. CDR1 is LGHNA, CDR2 YNFKEQ, per germline. V lost 1 base and J 0 bases, leaving 10 bases between the germline ends. CDR3: CASSQGEDISGNTIYF. CDR3 bases: TGTGCCAGCAGCCAAGGGGAGGATATCTCTGGAAACACCATATATTTT.

The gene calls are TRBV4-1 and TRBJ1-1, with D maybe TRBD1 (6 bases). In germline, CDR1 is MGHRA, CDR2 YSYEKL. Trimming cost V 0 bases and J 8 bases, with 13 bases left between them. The CDR3 is made up of 14 amino acids. In DNA, the CDR3 is TGCGCCAGCAGCCAAGATCGAAGGGGGATGGAAGCTTTCTTT. It encodes CASSQDRRGMEAFF.

V gene TRBV5-6 combines with J gene TRBJ2-7; TRBD1 agrees at 7 bases. The V gene end was trimmed by 0 bases and the J gene end by 6 bases; junction bases not matched to a gene: 9. This CDR3 region has 15 residues. Germline CDR1 reads SGHDT; CDR2 reads YYEEEE. Written as DNA, the CDR3 is TGTGCCAGCAGCTTGGTCTTCGAAGGGGGCGGCGAGCAGTACTTC. Its translation: CASSLVFEGGGEQYF.

The V call is TRBV5-1, the J call TRBJ1-1; 7 bases are shared with TRBD1. The CDR3 runs to 15 residues. In germline, CDR1 is SGHRS, CDR2 YFSETQ. J gave up 0 bases and V 3 bases, and 5 bases lay outside the gene matches. Written as DNA, the CDR3 is TGCGCCAGCAGCTACAGACAGGGCTTGAACACTGAAGCTTTCTTT. The encoded protein is CASSYRQGLNTEAFF. Variable domain in full (rest from reference TRBV5-1 and TRBJ1-1): KAGVTQTPRYLIKTRGQQVTLSCSPISGHRSVSWYQQTPGQGLQFLFEYFSETQRNKGNFPGRFSGRQFSNSRSEMNVSTLELGDSALYLCASSYRQGLNTEAFFGQGTRLTVV.

The rearrangement joins TRBV6-6 to TRBJ1-1; D call uncertain. Between the trimmed V and J ends, which lost 3 bases and 4 bases, there was a span of 18 bases. The CDR3 covers 16 residues. CDR1 and CDR2 from the germline V gene are MNHNY and SVGAGI (reference sequence). CDR3 sequence (DNA): TGTGCCAGCAGTTATGGCCACGCCGTGGCCCCCACTGAAGCTTTCTTT. As protein: CASSYGHAVAPTEAFF.

The rearrangement uses TRBV6-5 and TRBJ2-7; maybe TRBD1 (5 bases). V was shortened by 2 bases and J by 7 bases, with 9 bases between the two germline ends. The CDR3 covers 12 residues. Germline CDR1 MNHEY, CDR2 SVGAGI. CDR3 amino acids: CASSYVAGEQYF. The CDR3 DNA reads TGTGCCAGCAGTTACGTGGCAGGGGAGCAGTACTTC.

This chain joins TRBV14 and TRBJ1-2; D gene uncertain. The ends were cut back, 2 bases at V and 4 bases at J, with 8 bases in the middle. The CDR3 runs 13 residues. Germline CDR1 is SGHDN and CDR2 is FVKESK. The CDR3 bases are TGTGCCAGCAGCCAATATAACACCTATGGCTACACCTTC. This sequence encodes CASSQYNTYGYTF.

V and J are TRBV6-5 and TRBJ1-2; maybe TRBD1 (6 bases). The CDR3 is 14 amino acids. V lost 6 bases, J lost 3 bases, and 14 bases lay in between. Germline assignment: CDR1 MNHEY and CDR2 SVGAGI. CDR3 region: CASRSYRDHYGYTF. The DNA for the CDR3 is TGTGCCAGCAGAAGTTACAGGGACCACTATGGCTACACCTTC.

The chain carries TRBV9 and TRBJ2-1; no clear D gene. V lost 0 bases and J lost 10, with 14 bases in between. There are 14 residues in the CDR3. From germline, CDR1 is SGDLS and CDR2 YYNGEE. CDR3 DNA: TGTGCCAGCAGCGTAGGGGTAGGCGGAGAGGAGCAGTTCTTC. It is translated as CASSVGVGGEEQFF. The full variable domain, its missing parts supplied by reference TRBV9 and TRBJ2-1, is DSGVTQTPKHLITATGQRVTLRCSPRSGDLSVYWYQQSLDQGLQFLIQYYNGEERAKGNILERFSAQQFPDLHSELNLSSLELGDSALYFCASSVGVGGEEQFFGPGTRLTVL.

The chain has TRBV6-5 and TRBJ2-2; 8 nucleotides align to TRBD1. The CDR3 has 15 residues. Trimming cost V 6 bases and J 4 bases; bases outside gene matches: 7. Germline CDR1 reads MNHEY; CDR2 reads SVGAGI. As DNA, the CDR3 is TGTGCCAGCAGCAAGGACAGGGCACGCACCGGGGAGCTGTTTTTT. Amino acid sequence: CASSKDRARTGELFF.

CDR3 bases: TGTGCCAGCTGCACTCTACAGGGGAACACCGGGGAGCTGTTTTTT. Encoded protein: CASCTLQGNTGELFF. This chain connects TRBV7-6 to TRBJ2-2; possible D gene TRBD1, 6 bases. The CDR3 length is 15 residues. Trimming left V 8 bases short and J 1 base short, with 14 bases between. Germline CDR1 reads SGHVS; CDR2 reads FNYEAQ.